Each of the 16 T cell receptor beta chains below was sequenced from the same sample in a study of blood T cell repertoires in COVID-19. The data were produced by immunoSEQ multiplex PCR, yet TCRdb's version contains in-frame clones alone and is incomplete. The table includes some 150,000 clones, 78% detected once. Sequenced material: PBMCs or T cells enriched from blood (not recorded which). These receptors originate from a woman in her forties or fifties who had recovered from COVID-19.

This clone was counted only a few times. V gene TRBV21-1 combines with J gene TRBJ1-3. TRBV21-1 represents a pseudogene. There are 16 residues in the CDR3. CDR3 DNA sequence: TGTGCCAGCAGCAAATTCCGAGACTACTCTGGAAACACCATATATTTT. Translating it yields CASSKFRDYSGNTIYF.

This clone appeared a single time. The chain couples TRBV9 to TRBJ1-3; the D gene is possibly TRBD1 (6 bases). Trimming shortened V by 0 bases and J by 4 bases, and 8 bases separated the two germline ends. The CDR3 covers 14 residues. Per germline, CDR1 SGDLS and CDR2 YYNGEE. Here the CDR3 DNA reads TGTGCCAGCAGCGTAGCAGGGGACGGAAACACCATATATTTT. Protein product: CASSVAGDGNTIYF.

This chain connects TRBV29-1 to TRBJ1-1; D is unclear. The CDR3 extends over 12 amino acids. Germline V gene data show CDR1 as SQVTM and CDR2 as ANQGSEA. V shed 1 base and J shed 4 bases, with 7 bases lying between them. CDR3 nucleotide sequence: TGCAGCGTTGAAGGGGAGAGCACTGAAGCTTTCTTT. This encodes CSVEGESTEAFF.

The chain has TRBV2 and TRBJ2-7; D possibly corresponds to TRBD1 (6 bases). V was shortened by 7 bases and J by 6 bases, with 13 bases between the two germline ends. Germline lookup yields CDR1 SNHLY and CDR2 FYNNEI. CDR3 length equals 12 residues. The CDR3 region has the DNA TGTGCCAGCACTTTCACAGGGTCCGAGCAGTACTTC. Translation gives CASTFTGSEQYF.

The chain couples TRBV19 to TRBJ1-5, with a possible D match to TRBD1 (6 bases). The CDR3 consists of 16 residues. CDR1 LNHDA and CDR2 SQIVND come from the germline V gene (reference sequence). Trimming removed 5 bases from V and 6 bases from J, with 20 bases in between. The CDR3 spells CASSPPTSGAIQPQHF. CDR3 DNA: TGTGCCAGTAGTCCACCAACCTCAGGGGCTATTCAGCCCCAGCATTTT.

The chain is built from TRBV9 and TRBJ2-7; D possibly uses TRBD1 or TRBD2 (5 bases each). Germline V gene data show CDR1 as SGDLS and CDR2 as YYNGEE. CDR3 size: 14 residues. Trimming removed 4 bases from V and 3 bases from J, with 14 bases in between. The CDR3 loop reads CASSIGVDYYEQYF. The CDR3 nucleotides read TGTGCCAGCAGCATAGGGGTAGACTACTACGAGCAGTACTTC. Full variable domain (missing parts from reference TRBV9 and TRBJ2-7): DSGVTQTPKHLITATGQRVTLRCSPRSGDLSVYWYQQSLDQGLQFLIQYYNGEERAKGNILERFSAQQFPDLHSELNLSSLELGDSALYFCASSIGVDYYEQYFGPGTRLTVT.

This clone was detected only once. The V gene is TRBV5-6, the J gene TRBJ1-6; TRBD1 agrees at 7 bases. The CDR3 loop spans 18 amino acids. With V trimmed by 2 bases and J by 1 base, 9 bases remained unmatched. The germline V gene has CDR1 SGHDT and CDR2 YYEEEE. In DNA form, the CDR3 reads TGTGCCAGCAGCTTCCCATGGACAGGTAGTTCCTATAATTCACCCCTCCACTTT. This gives the protein CASSFPWTGSSYNSPLHF.

This clone has only one observation. V usage is TRBV5-6 and J usage is TRBJ2-2; 7 bases match TRBD1. V dropped 3 bases and J dropped 7; count of bases not matched to a gene: 6. Per germline, CDR1 SGHDT and CDR2 YYEEEE. This CDR3 contains 14 residues. DNA for the CDR3: TGTGCCAGCAGCTGGGAACAGGGGAACGGGGAGCTGTTTTTT. This translates into CASSWEQGNGELFF.

The J gene is TRBJ2-1, the V gene TRBV5-1; 8 positions agree with TRBD2. Germline-derived CDR1 and CDR2 are SGHRS and YFSETQ. The CDR3 length is 18 residues. With 1 base clipped from V and 7 bases from J, the junction kept 16 bases outside the gene matches. CDR3 nucleotide sequence: TGCGCCAGCAGCTTGACTCCGACTAGCGCGGGTGGGGTGAATGAGCAGTTCTTC. Protein: CASSLTPTSAGGVNEQFF. Complete variable domain (other parts from reference TRBV5-1 and TRBJ2-1): KAGVTQTPRYLIKTRGQQVTLSCSPISGHRSVSWYQQTPGQGLQFLFEYFSETQRNKGNFPGRFSGRQFSNSRSEMNVSTLELGDSALYLCASSLTPTSAGGVNEQFFGPGTRLTVL.

The V gene is TRBV7-9, the J gene TRBJ1-2; TRBD1 is a possible D gene (5 bases). The CDR3 is 14 amino acids. V was shortened by 1 base and J by 4 bases, with 10 bases between the two germline ends. Germline loops: CDR1 SEHNR, CDR2 FQNEAQ (reference sequence). The CDR3 bases are TGTGCCAGCAGCTTAGGCGGTCAGGGCTATGGCTACACCTTC. Protein sequence: CASSLGGQGYGYTF. Variable domain in full (rest from reference TRBV7-9 and TRBJ1-2): DTGVSQNPRHKITKRGQNVTFRCDPISEHNRLYWYRQTLGQGPEFLTYFQNEAQLEKSRLLSDRFSAERPKGSFSTLEIQRTEQGDSAMYLCASSLGGQGYGYTFGSGTRLTVV.

The chain has TRBV2 and TRBJ2-2, with 7 bases aligning to TRBD1. The CDR3 is 16 amino acids. With 6 bases clipped from V and 7 bases from J, the junction kept 14 bases outside the gene matches. Germline CDR1 reads SNHLY; CDR2 reads FYNNEI. CDR3 sequence reads: CASRFQAQGFRGELFF. Here the CDR3 DNA reads TGTGCCAGCAGATTCCAGGCACAGGGGTTCCGCGGGGAGCTGTTTTTT.

This rearrangement joins TRBV5-4 to TRBJ2-7, with D possibly matching TRBD1 (6 bases). Looked up from germline, CDR1 is SGHNT and CDR2 is YYREEE (reference sequence). The germline V and J ends were trimmed by 4 bases and 0 bases, with 11 bases remaining between them. The CDR3 length is 14 residues. The CDR3: CASSPRTDSYEQYV. CDR3 bases: TGTGCCAGCAGCCCACGGACAGACTCCTACGAGCAGTACGTC.

This rearrangement joins TRBV19 to TRBJ1-2, with D possibly being TRBD1 (6 bases). V dropped 10 bases and J dropped 6 bases, with 18 bases sitting between them. Germline V gene data show CDR1 as LNHDA and CDR2 as SQIVND (reference sequence). The CDR3 runs to 13 residues. DNA of the CDR3: TGTGCCATTTCGACAGGATATGGGGATGGCTACACCTTC. Residues: CAISTGYGDGYTF.

V and J are TRBV18 and TRBJ1-3; D is possibly TRBD1 (6 bases). The CDR3 loop spans 14 amino acids. Germline V CDR1 and CDR2: KGHSH, LQKENI. The V end was cut by 3 bases, the J end by 4 bases, with 10 bases between. CDR3 region: CASSPQGYGNTIYF. As DNA, the CDR3 is TGTGCCAGCTCACCCCAGGGGTACGGAAACACCATATATTTT.

The chain is built from TRBV25-1 and TRBJ2-2, with D tentatively TRBD1 (6 bases). The length of the CDR3 is 14 residues. Per the germline V gene, CDR1 is MGHDK and CDR2 is SYGVNS. The V end was cut by 6 bases, the J end by 0 bases, with 8 bases between. Here the CDR3 DNA reads TGTGCCAGCAGAAGGGGGTCGAACACCGGGGAGCTGTTTTTT. Translating gives CASRRGSNTGELFF.

The rearrangement links TRBV27 to TRBJ1-2; D ambiguous. Germline lookup yields CDR1 MNHEY and CDR2 SMNVEV (reference sequence). This CDR3 is 13 amino acids long. The V end lost 3 bases, the J end lost 4 bases, and 9 bases lay between the germline ends. CDR3 bases: TGTGCCAGCAGTTTCGACATAGGCTATGGCTACACCTTC. Its protein is CASSFDIGYGYTF.